The T cell receptor (beta chain) described here comes from a study of CD39 and CD103 CD8 tumor-infiltrating T cells. Assay: immunoSEQ multiplex PCR; the TCRdb copy retains only in-frame clones and omits some. The top ten clones hold 9% to 15% of a sample with around 4,300 clones, 72% of them seen once. Germline CDR1 is SGDLS and CDR2 is YYNGEE. The CDR3 has 14 residues. With 0 bases removed from V and 3 bases from J, the gap between germline ends came to 7 bases. The chain combines TRBV9 with TRBJ1-5; D gene ambiguous. Sequencing used CD8+ T cells sorted from blood. As to subset: total memory CD8 T cells (CD45RA-CCR7+/-) from blood or uninvolved lymph node. This TCR derives from a human donor with head and neck squamous cell carcinoma. CDR3 amino acids: CASSVGGPNQPQHF. The CDR3 DNA reads as TGTGCCAGCAGCGTAGGCGGCCCCAATCAGCCCCAGCATTTT.